The 7 T cell receptor beta chains in this list originate from one sample, sequenced in a study of CD8 T cells in Susac syndrome. With random hexamers, roughly 0.45 to 1 ug RNA was reverse transcribed. TCRdb reprocessed the immunoSEQ multiplex PCR reads via MiXCR and lists one record per CDR3 protein. There are about 210,000 distinct CDR3 sequences in the sample; 95% occur only once, and 0.085% to 0.095% lies in the top ten. Sample: CD4+ T cells from PBMCs. Receptors were obtained from a human donor with multiple sclerosis.

The chain joins TRBV2 to TRBJ1-1; 10 nucleotides line up with TRBD1. This CDR3 has 15 residues. Trimming removed 7 bases from V and 5 bases from J; junction bases left unmatched: 10. Per germline, CDR1 SNHLY and CDR2 FYNNEI. CDR3 residues: CASTPDRGLGTEAFF. The CDR3 nucleotides are TGTGCCAGCACTCCTGACAGGGGGCTTGGTACTGAAGCTTTCTTT.

The rearrangement links TRBV2 to TRBJ2-7, with 7 bases lining up with TRBD1. V gave up 6 bases and J gave up 2 bases; unmatched junction bases: 7. Germline V CDR1 and CDR2: SNHLY, FYNNEI. The CDR3 is 14 amino acids. CDR3 bases: TGTGCCAGCAGCGCGACAGGGTTCGCCTACGAGCAGTACTTC. Amino acids: CASSATGFAYEQYF. The full variable domain, completed using reference TRBV2 and TRBJ2-7, is EPEVTQTPSHQVTQMGQEVILRCVPISNHLYFYWYRQILGQKVEFLVSFYNNEISEKSEIFDDQFSVERPDGSNFTLKIRSTKLEDSAMYFCASSATGFAYEQYFGPGTRLTVT.

This chain connects TRBV20-1 to TRBJ2-5; 7 bases match TRBD2. CDR3 length equals 15 residues. Trimming cost V 1 base and J 4 bases; bases outside gene matches: 9. The germline CDR1 and CDR2 sequences are DFQATT and SNEGSKA (reference sequence). The CDR3 sequence is CSARVRGVRGETQYF. CDR3 coding DNA: TGCAGTGCTAGAGTTCGGGGGGTACGTGGAGAGACCCAGTACTTC.

This clonotype has only a few counts. The chain is built from TRBV20-1 and TRBJ2-1; no firm D call. The germline V gene encodes CDR1 DFQATT and CDR2 SNEGSKA (reference sequence). This CDR3 has 10 residues. Trimming pared 6 bases from V and 7 bases from J, leaving 7 bases between. The CDR3 DNA reads as TGCAGTGCCTACCTGAATGAGCAGTTCTTC. It yields the protein CSAYLNEQFF.

The chain has TRBV20-1 and TRBJ2-3, with unresolved D. CDR3 size: 13 residues. CDR1 is DFQATT and CDR2 is SNEGSKA in the germline V gene (reference sequence). The V end was cut by 3 bases, the J end by 1 base, with 8 bases between. The CDR3 sequence is CSASVLGTDTQYF. In DNA form, the CDR3 reads TGCAGTGCTAGCGTCCTGGGCACAGATACGCAGTATTTT.

The rearrangement joins TRBV25-1 to TRBJ1-1, with D possibly TRBD1 on 5 matching bases. The CDR3 covers 13 residues. Trimming removed 4 bases from V and 4 bases from J, with 10 bases in between. Germline CDR1 is MGHDK and CDR2 is SYGVNS. CDR3: CASSGYRTTEAFF. The CDR3 region has the DNA TGTGCCAGCAGTGGATACAGGACCACTGAAGCTTTCTTT. Complete variable domain (other parts from reference TRBV25-1 and TRBJ1-1): EADIYQTPRYLVIGTGKKITLECSQTMGHDKMYWYQQDPGMELHLIHYSYGVNSTEKGDLSSESTVSRIRTEHFPLTLESARPSHTSQYLCASSGYRTTEAFFGQGTRLTVV.

V gene TRBV3-1 combines with J gene TRBJ2-2, with D tentatively TRBD1 (6 bases). The CDR3 spans 15 residues. Trimming took off 3 bases at V and 3 bases at J, with 11 bases between the two ends. CDR1 LGHDT and CDR2 YNNKEL come from the germline V gene (reference sequence). The CDR3 nucleotides are TGTGCCAGCAGCCAGGGGGCGATGGACACCGGGGAGCTGTTTTTT. Translating gives CASSQGAMDTGELFF.